This record covers a single T cell receptor beta chain. Its antigen target is currently unknown. Base qualities are not at hand, and no much larger clone is one base apart. The data are from a study of cytomegalovirus exposure and HLA in healthy donors (dated by TCRdb to about 2017). Describing the broader study: An earlier analysis of 587 of the donors reported 250 to 300 Gb of sequence data and some 120 million unique TCR beta sequences from 150 million to 200 million T cells. Typing coverage varied by locus: roughly 629-640 donors for A, B, C, DRB1 and DQB1; about 520 for DQA1; more than 600 for DPA1; roughly 450 for DPB1. The study was designed to test whether signatures of past pathogen exposure could be identified by cataloging public T cell receptors. Rather than drawing on any new phenotypic data, the later analysis identified candidate immune exposures from TCR beta sequences and the way those sequences occurred across donors. About five DR-DQ haplotypes were treated as single units for association and clustering because of strong linkage in the cohort. High-throughput TCR immunosequencing, statistical association of individual TCRs with disease status, and machine learning were combined to predict cytomegalovirus infection status. To decide whether each TCR beta V gene segment behaved as functional or pseudogenic, an earlier analysis of some 580 of the donors relied on high-throughput TCR beta sequencing. Among the approximately 400 genotyped donors, around 79% belonged to the genetic ancestry cluster associated with self-reported Caucasian donors. The study used immunosequencing to profile the T cell repertoires of approximately 640 subjects and linked those repertoires to cytomegalovirus serostatus. Among around 400 genotyped donors of the cohort, an average of around 240,000 unique TCR beta nucleotide sequences were sequenced per donor, roughly 20% of them non-productive. Approximately 310 gigabases of sequencing data and tens of millions of unique TCR sequences were included in an early release covering 550 to 650 HLA-typed donors. All discovery cohort repertoires had been generated on a single sequencing platform. A later genetic analysis took genome-wide SNP genotypes for about 60% of the roughly 670 donors and used that subset as a discovery cohort. Class I and class II HLA loci were covered by the typing at four-digit resolution. In a later analysis, previously published TCR beta repertoires from 550 to 700 donors were re-analyzed and high-resolution HLA genotyping was added so that TCR occurrence patterns could be studied. Donor age, sex, ethnicity and CMV serostatus were compiled together with the repertoire data. Besides the first cohort of roughly 640 subjects, a separate validation cohort made up of 120 different subjects was used.

Library prep was done by the immunoSEQ multiplex PCR assay. For the multiplex PCR, a mixture combining 60 forward primers for TCR Vbeta segments and 13 reverse primers for TCR Jbeta segments was used. Amplification of the CDR3 region of rearranged TCR beta genes was performed with a multiplex PCR assay on genomic DNA. Amplified TCR beta libraries were sequenced as 87-base-pair reads on the Illumina HiSeq System. In the paper's pipeline: Across the 600 to 700 repertoires, a later analysis counted about 81 million unique TCR beta chains, approximately 10 million of which were shared by at least two donors. Raw reads were error-corrected and collapsed into unique sequences with a nearest-neighbor algorithm that merged closely related sequences to remove PCR and sequencing errors. CDR3 sequences were aligned to IMGT reference sequences to assign V, D and J gene segments. Each retained sequence needed at least a six-nucleotide match to both a V gene segment and a J gene segment. Rearrangements were classified as productive when the CDR3 lacked stop codons and remained in frame with V and J, and all other rearrangements were classified as non-productive. CDR3 was defined according to IMGT convention as the region running from the second conserved V-encoded cysteine to the conserved J-encoded phenylalanine. In an earlier analysis of roughly 580 of the donors, sequences lacking an unambiguous match to a single V gene segment were excluded. In an earlier analysis of several hundred of the donors, a V segment was called functional when productive rearrangements were above 56.7%, and segregating when the standard deviation between donors exceeded 5%. A statistical classification framework was developed to diagnose cytomegalovirus status using the catalog of TCR beta chain sequences. A later analysis assigned V and J genes by comparing TCR nucleotide sequences with IMGT/GENE-DB human TR gene sequences. Using the TCRdist pipeline, a later analysis assigned CDR3 sequences along with most-parsimonious VDJ recombination scenarios. In a later analysis, each TCR beta chain was defined by its CDR3 amino acid sequence together with its V-gene family, and reads without a unique V-gene family were excluded. As a way to deal with suspected cross-contamination and a sequencing artifact, a later analysis dropped under 600 nucleotide sequences that were highly shared and had low generation probability. For each public chain, a later analysis derived a clonal expansion index from normalized ranks of inferred template counts within each repertoire. In a later analysis, generation probabilities were computed using a VDJ recombination model fitted to out-of-frame rearrangements, and the results were checked against IGoR. Hypergeometric tests were used in a later analysis to score TCR-TCR, TCR-HLA and TCR-CMV co-occurrence, with a repertoire-size bias correction applied to the TCR pairs. To estimate false discovery rates, a later analysis permuted the HLA or CMV assignments 20 times. In a later analysis, co-occurring TCRs were grouped using DBSCAN, with TCRdist sequence similarity added in when clustering inside HLA-allele-positive subsets. Repertoires with fewer than 30,000 or more than 120,000 public chains, plus five repertoires with anomalous nucleotide sharing, were excluded from co-occurrence clustering. Imported from immuneACCESS, the table was reduced by TCRdb to in-frame sequences with V and J called. These copies leave out some clones; in studies compared against another copy, an unresolved V gene accounts for under half, and the cause of the remainder is not known. D and trimming were read from the DNA, whereas the V and J calls and clone size are those reported in that table. The sample table holds some 160,000 clones, of which around 72% were seen once. The top ten hold 7% of the sample.

The cohort was made up of several hundred healthy bone marrow donors. At the time of sampling, every cohort member was nominally healthy, though immune exposures that went unrecorded were likely present. The donor was CMV seropositive and was included in the group of almost 300 seropositive cohort members. A peripheral blood sample was collected from each donor, and TCR beta sequencing was performed on peripheral blood mononuclear cells. The Qiagen DNeasy Blood Extraction Kit was used to extract genomic DNA from the blood cell samples. The germline V gene gives CDR1 as SGHTA and CDR2 as FQGNSA. V loses 1 base, J loses 4 bases, and the germline ends lie 18 bases apart. From cysteine to phenylalanine, the CDR3 is 17 amino acids long. The only DNA kept is the CDR3, 51 bases in frame from the first base. Points the paper makes about the study in general: A later analysis found that most CMV-associated TCR beta chains appeared HLA-restricted, with HLA associations seemingly driven largely by CMV exposure. Compared with equally common non-associated chains, HLA-associated TCR beta chains in a later analysis were more clonally expanded and had lower generation probabilities. Linkage disequilibrium might explain the correlated functional status among segregating V segments, but an unknown experimental factor could not be ruled out. Roughly uniform sequencing depth across donors was assumed in presence/absence analyses, although this assumption may not hold. In an earlier analysis of some 540 of the donors, most TCR beta V segments appeared in productive rearrangements about 87% or about 30% of the time, broadly matching IMGT annotations. According to a later analysis, parvovirus B19, influenza, CMV and Epstein-Barr virus appeared linked to several top co-occurrence clusters. According to a later genetic analysis, donors in an Asian-associated ancestry cluster had fewer N-insertions in productive TCRs than the roughly 670-donor mean. In a later genetic analysis, a missense DCLRE1C variant was associated with V-gene and J-gene trimming of TCR beta chains, and the association was replicated in an independent cohort. A cluster of highly shared sequence variants was judged likely to represent a technical artifact of the sequencing pipeline. For the cohort, immune exposure information was limited to CMV serostatus. The authors suggested that the approach could potentially be extended to other disease states and immunological phenotypes. Because some donors lacked HLA typing at each locus, the association tests relied only on the typed subset. The study listed approximately 150 TCR beta chains as associated with cytomegalovirus. When HLA alleles, especially DR and DQ, strongly co-occurred, TCR associations were difficult to assign to individual alleles. The classifier was reported to diagnose cytomegalovirus status with high specificity and sensitivity in both the original and validation cohorts. A further reported finding was that TCR beta sequences accurately predicted the HLA-A and HLA-B alleles for most subjects in the first cohort. In this cohort, only TCR beta chains were sequenced, and detectable features were limited by the absence of alpha or paired-chain data. Because counts were too low, about 15 rarely observed V segments, including chromosome 9 orphons, were left out of the earlier analysis of 500 to 750 of the donors. In a later analysis, TCR association rates were found to vary across HLA loci, with the most associated TCRs seen for DRB1 alleles and the fewest for HLA-C alleles. Because the 87-base-pair reads could not distinguish some IMGT-functional V segments, including TRBV6-2 and TRBV6-3, those segments were excluded. Specific HLA alleles were associated with around 18,000 TCR beta sequences at a false discovery rate of 0.05 in a later analysis. In vitro tests confirmed that three of the cytomegalovirus-associated TCR beta chains recognize cytomegalovirus antigens. Most TCR sequences were observed very rarely across donors, whereas some public TCRs were present in many individuals.

Sequencing was performed on PBMCs. Here the chain combines TRBV7-2 and TRBJ2-3; the best D guess is TRBD1, with 6 bases matching. This receptor was identified in a woman aged 40 to 49 in good health and CMV-seropositive. CDR3 sequence: CASSLVRGRGKPDTQYF. The nucleotide sequence is TGTGCCAGCAGCTTAGTCCGGGGCAGGGGAAAGCCAGATACGCAGTATTTT.